This TCR beta chain was sequenced during a study of blood T cells in healthy people across ages. A second about 7 to 11 cycle PCR used barcoded and J-beta primers. TCRdb itself ran the 5' RACE reads through MiXCR, one entry per CDR3 protein. The table shows approximately 1,700,000 distinct CDR3 sequences, with roughly two fifths occurring only once. For this clonotype: At one end the junction does not follow the germline gene, possibly because of a read error.

The CDR3 runs to 14 residues. Germline CDR1 reads SGHAT; CDR2 reads FQNNGV. This TCR derives from a human donor in good health. The chain uses TRBV11-2 and TRBJ2-7, with D perhaps TRBD2 (6 bases). Sequencing was done on a sample of blood. The CDR3 is CVSSLSPGGDEQYF. DNA for the CDR3: TGTGTCAGCAGCTTATCCCCCGGGGGAGACGAGCAGTACTTC.